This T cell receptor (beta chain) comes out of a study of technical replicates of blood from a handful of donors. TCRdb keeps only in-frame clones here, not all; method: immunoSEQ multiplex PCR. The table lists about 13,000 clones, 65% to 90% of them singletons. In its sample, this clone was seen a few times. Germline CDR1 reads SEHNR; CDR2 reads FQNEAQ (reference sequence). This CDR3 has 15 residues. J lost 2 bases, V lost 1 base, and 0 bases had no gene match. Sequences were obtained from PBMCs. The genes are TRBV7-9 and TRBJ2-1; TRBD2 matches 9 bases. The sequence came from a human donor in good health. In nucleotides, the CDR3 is TGTGCCAGCAGCTTAGGCGGGAGGGCCTACAATGAGCAGTTCTTC. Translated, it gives CASSLGGRAYNEQFF.